This TCR beta chain comes out of a study of blood T cells in healthy people across ages. The study, taken as a whole, reports: Naive and antigen-experienced cells were not separated, limiting conclusive comparison.

Together with a sample-barcoded 5' primer, a J-beta primer mix was included in a second PCR lasting about 7 to 11 cycles. Each cDNA molecule was tagged by a template-switch adaptor with 12 random nucleotides. All samples gave at least 2.5 million CDR3-containing paired-end reads. TCRdb re-derived calls from the 5' RACE reads in MiXCR, one entry per CDR3 protein. Counted here are about 1.5 million distinct CDR3 sequences, about 45% occurring once; the ten biggest clones make up less than 5%. Comment on this clonotype: Its specificity is unknown. The junction and the germline gene differ at one end; a read error may be behind it.

The germline CDR1 and CDR2 sequences are MNHEY and SMNVEV (reference sequence). The CDR3 sequence is 14 residues long. This chain connects TRBV27 to TRBJ2-7; 8 nucleotides align to TRBD2. This receptor was taken from a woman younger than 30 in good health. Specimen: blood. CDR3 protein: CTSSSGTRFYEQYF. The CDR3 DNA is TGTACCAGCAGCTCCGGGACTAGGTTCTACGAGCAGTACTTC.